One and the same sample provided the 7 T cell receptor beta chains below, sequenced in a study of T cells in localized non-small cell lung cancer. The protocol was immunoSEQ multiplex PCR, while the TCRdb copy is restricted to in-frame clones and leaves out a portion. Seen here are 31,000 or so clones, over 75% observed once, and the top ten hold about 16%. This specimen consisted of peripheral blood, obtained before any cancer treatment. The receptors originated from a male donor aged 60 or over with stage III squamous cell lung carcinoma.

V is TRBV7-6 and J is TRBJ2-5, with TRBD1 identical over 7 bases. There are 14 residues in the CDR3. V gave up 4 bases and J gave up 4 bases; unmatched junction bases: 6. Germline-derived CDR1 and CDR2 are SGHVS and FNYEAQ. Written as DNA, the CDR3 is TGTGCCAGCAGCTCAGGGACAGCAAGAGAGACCCAGTACTTC. This translates into CASSSGTARETQYF.

J is TRBJ2-1 and V is TRBV7-9; the match to TRBD1 covers 9 bases. The V gene's germline CDR1 is SEHNR and CDR2 FQNEAQ (reference sequence). Losses at the gene ends were 4 bases for V and 1 base for J; bases not matched to a gene: 2. The CDR3 contains 15 residues. CDR3 protein: CASSSTGGSYNEQFF. In DNA form, the CDR3 reads TGTGCCAGCAGCTCGACAGGGGGTTCCTACAATGAGCAGTTCTTC. Variable domain in full (rest from reference TRBV7-9 and TRBJ2-1): DTGVSQNPRHKITKRGQNVTFRCDPISEHNRLYWYRQTLGQGPEFLTYFQNEAQLEKSRLLSDRFSAERPKGSFSTLEIQRTEQGDSAMYLCASSSTGGSYNEQFFGPGTRLTVL.

The chain couples TRBV19 to TRBJ1-1, with TRBD1 matching 10 bases. Per germline, CDR1 LNHDA and CDR2 SQIVND (reference sequence). The ends lost 3 bases at V and 7 bases at J; junction bases unmatched: 8. CDR3 length: 15 residues. The CDR3 region has the DNA TGTGCCAGTAGTATCGGTGGACAGGGGGAGCTTGAAGCTTTCTTT. Encoded protein: CASSIGGQGELEAFF.

The gene calls are TRBV5-6 and TRBJ1-4, with 8 bases lining up with TRBD1. CDR1 is SGHDT and CDR2 is YYEEEE in the germline V gene. Trimming at V came to 4 bases and at J to 4 bases, leaving 3 bases not matched to a gene. The CDR3 totals 14 residues. The CDR3 sequence: CASSVDRVNEKLFF. The DNA for the CDR3 is TGTGCCAGCAGCGTGGACAGGGTTAATGAAAAACTGTTTTTT.

The V and J genes are TRBV30 and TRBJ2-7; TRBD2 aligns across 9 bases. The CDR3 covers 15 residues. V gave up 2 bases and J gave up 2 bases; unmatched junction bases: 7. CDR1 is GTSNPN, CDR2 SVGIG, per germline (reference sequence). CDR3 amino acids: CAWSPAASGTYEQYF. In DNA, the CDR3 is TGTGCCTGGAGTCCCGCCGCTAGCGGGACCTACGAGCAGTACTTC. The full variable domain, in which reference TRBV30 and TRBJ2-7 provide the parts outside the CDR3, is SQTIHQWPATLVQPVGSPLSLECTVEGTSNPNLYWYRQAAGRGLQLLFYSVGIGQISSEVPQNLSASRPQDRQFILSSKKLLLSDSGFYLCAWSPAASGTYEQYFGPGTRLTVT.

The V and J genes are TRBV6-5 and TRBJ1-5; no clear D gene. V was cut by 7 bases and J by 0 bases, with 13 bases left in between. The CDR3 spans 15 residues. From germline, CDR1 is MNHEY and CDR2 SVGAGI. CDR3 sequence reads: CASTAKANSNQPQHF. DNA for the CDR3: TGTGCCAGCACCGCGAAGGCCAATAGCAATCAGCCCCAGCATTTT.

This clone was found once. The rearrangement joins TRBV19 to TRBJ1-2; 9 bases map to TRBD1. The CDR3 runs 16 residues. CDR1 is LNHDA and CDR2 is SQIVND in the germline V gene (reference sequence). V gave up 4 bases and J gave up 4 bases; unmatched junction bases: 10. The CDR3 here is CASSTHPGTGTYGYTF. CDR3 DNA sequence: TGTGCCAGTAGTACTCACCCCGGGACAGGGACCTATGGCTACACCTTC.